These T cell receptor beta chains were read from a single sample in a study of Ad26.COV2.S vaccination and SARS-CoV-2 variants. The table came from immunoSEQ multiplex PCR; TCRdb's copy has only in-frame clones and leaves some out. The table has approximately 300,000 clones, approximately 80% seen once. The specimen was peripheral blood, collected in a trial of Ad26.COV2.S vaccine versus placebo. Every receptor here comes from a person between 18 and 59 years old who received the Ad26.COV2.S COVID-19 vaccine or a placebo. CDR3s include the opening cysteine and the closing phenylalanine or tryptophan. D genes are given only for firm matches. Clone size is stated in some rows and not others, as once, few, many or a class when expanded.

TRBJ2-7 | TRBD2 | TRBV7-2 | NA | CASSFLPELWTSGGHEQYF | TGTGCCAGCAGCTTCCTCCCGGAGCTATGGACTAGCGGGGGCCACGAGCAGTACTTC
TRBJ2-7 | NA | TRBV19 | NA | CASRYRYPAESYEQYF | TGTGCCAGTAGGTACAGGTACCCAGCAGAGTCCTACGAGCAGTACTTC
TRBJ1-6 | TRBD1 | TRBV3-1/TRBV3-2 | NA | CASGRGRNSPLHF | TGTGCCAGCGGCAGGGGGAGGAATTCACCCCTCCACTTT
TRBJ1-2 | NA | TRBV2 | NA | CASSRQGLLNYGYTF | TGTGCCAGCAGTCGGCAGGGCCTCTTAAACTATGGCTACACCTTC
TRBJ1-4 | TRBD1 | TRBV28 | many | CASSFFPGTANEKLFF | TGTGCCAGCAGTTTCTTCCCCGGGACAGCTAATGAAAAACTGTTTTTT
TRBJ2-3 | NA | TRBV5-1 | NA | CASTMSGAITDTQYF | TGCGCCAGCACCATGTCGGGGGCCATCACAGATACGCAGTATTTT
TRBJ2-2 | NA | TRBV3-1/TRBV3-2 | NA | CASSQEGNPAGELFF | TGTGCCAGCAGCCAAGAAGGGAACCCCGCCGGGGAGCTGTTTTTT
TRBJ1-6 | TRBD1 | TRBV5-1 | many | CASSPGTGYRDGSPLHF | TGCGCCAGCAGCCCCGGGACAGGGTATAGGGATGGTTCACCCCTCCACTTT
TRBJ2-7 | NA | TRBV24-1 | few | CATSGSRSSYEQYF | TGTGCCACCAGTGGGTCGAGGAGCTCCTACGAGCAGTACTTC
TRBJ2-2 | TRBD1 | TRBV9 | NA | CASSPRTGRTGELFF | TGTGCCAGCAGCCCCCGGACAGGGCGAACCGGGGAGCTGTTTTTT
TRBJ1-2 | TRBD1 | TRBV6-6 | NA | CASSSRDRELLGGYTF | TGTGCCAGCAGTTCTCGGGACAGGGAATTACTTGGTGGCTACACCTTC
TRBJ2-5 | NA | TRBV10-2 | NA | CASSLETFQETQYF | TGCGCCAGCAGCCTGGAGACATTCCAAGAGACCCAGTACTTC
TRBJ1-2 | NA | TRBV27 | NA | CASSLYVGRTIYGYTF | TGTGCCAGCAGTTTATATGTGGGACGGACTATTTATGGCTACACCTTC
TRBJ2-5 | TRBD2 | TRBV5-1 | NA | CASSLELAGVGETQYF | TGCGCCAGCAGCTTGGAACTAGCGGGGGTCGGGGAGACCCAGTACTTC
TRBJ2-2 | NA | TRBV5-4 | NA | CASTTGAGPLNTGELFF | TGTGCCAGCACCACTGGGGCTGGACCCCTGAACACCGGGGAGCTGTTTTTT
TRBJ2-1 | TRBD1 | TRBV14 | NA | CASSPGQGRRNEQFF | TGTGCCAGCAGCCCGGGACAGGGTAGGAGGAATGAGCAGTTCTTC
TRBJ1-2 | TRBD1 | TRBV7-9 | NA | CASSFDRGRDGYTF | TGTGCCAGCAGCTTCGACAGGGGGCGAGATGGCTACACCTTC
TRBJ2-7 | TRBD1 | TRBV28 | once | CASSLPAGTASTYEQYF | TGTGCCAGCAGTCTCCCTGCCGGGACAGCGTCCACCTACGAGCAGTACTTC
TRBJ1-2 | NA | TRBV18 | once | CASSPNGGGNYGYTF | TGTGCCAGCTCACCAAACGGGGGCGGTAACTATGGCTACACCTTC
TRBJ1-1 | NA | TRBV2 | NA | CASEGTVNTEAFF | TGTGCCAGCGAGGGGACGGTGAACACTGAAGCTTTCTTT
TRBJ1-1 | TRBD1 | TRBV18 | NA | CASSPTGTEAFF | TGTGCCAGCTCACCGACAGGGACTGAAGCTTTCTTT
TRBJ1-1 | TRBD1 | TRBV6-1 | NA | CASSPGQGNTEAFF | TGTGCCAGCAGTCCGGGACAGGGGAACACTGAAGCTTTCTTT
TRBJ2-7 | TRBD1 | TRBV4-1 | NA | CASSLGGTGYEQYF | TGCGCCAGCAGCCTGGGTGGGACAGGGTACGAGCAGTACTTC
TRBJ2-1 | TRBD1 | TRBV4-2 | NA | CASSQDLGQGSYNEQFF | TGTGCCAGCAGCCAAGATCTCGGACAGGGGTCCTACAATGAGCAGTTCTTC
TRBJ1-2 | NA | TRBV28 | NA | CAINRPQNYGYTF | TGTGCCATTAACAGGCCTCAAAACTATGGCTACACCTTC
TRBJ2-7 | NA | TRBV4-1 | NA | CASSQPTGSYEQYF | TGCGCCAGCAGCCAACCGACAGGTTCCTACGAGCAGTACTTC
TRBJ2-7 | NA | TRBV18 | medium-sized | CASSRSREQYF | TGTGCCAGCTCTCGATCAAGGGAGCAGTACTTC
TRBJ1-5 | NA | TRBV28 | NA | CARANTTGGGNQPQHF | TGTGCCCGCGCAAACACGACCGGGGGGGGCAATCAGCCCCAGCATTTT
TRBJ2-1 | NA | TRBV13 | NA | CASSLRYESSYNEQFF | TGTGCCAGCAGCTTGCGGTACGAGAGCTCCTACAATGAGCAGTTCTTC
TRBJ1-1 | NA | TRBV28 | NA | CASRGAAEAFF | TGTGCCAGCAGGGGGGCCGCTGAAGCTTTCTTT
TRBJ2-2 | NA | TRBV6-4 | NA | CASSDSPDRAGELFF | TGTGCCAGCAGTGACTCGCCCGACAGAGCCGGGGAGCTGTTTTTT
TRBJ1-1 | TRBD1 | TRBV11-3 | NA | CASSYRQGAGSTEAFF | TGTGCCAGCAGTTATCGACAGGGGGCCGGGAGCACTGAAGCTTTCTTT
TRBJ2-5 | TRBD2 | TRBV6-1 | NA | CASSEMTSGVRETQYF | TGTGCCAGCAGTGAAATGACTAGCGGGGTTCGAGAGACCCAGTACTTC
TRBJ2-7 | NA | TRBV18 | once | CASSPGEEQYF | TGTGCCAGCTCACCCGGGGAAGAGCAGTACTTC
TRBJ2-1 | NA | TRBV4-1 | NA | CASSQETMRLGNNEQFF | TGCGCCAGCAGCCAAGAGACCATGCGGCTGGGGAACAATGAGCAGTTCTTC
TRBJ2-1 | NA | TRBV28 | NA | CASMRGGSNEQFF | TGTGCCAGCATGAGGGGCGGATCCAATGAGCAGTTCTTC
TRBJ1-1 | NA | TRBV7-9 | NA | CASSLVVRNTEAFF | TGTGCCAGCAGCTTAGTGGTACGGAACACTGAAGCTTTCTTT
TRBJ2-4 | NA | TRBV4-1 | NA | CASSHRDIAKNIQYF | TGCGCCAGCAGCCACAGGGATATAGCCAAAAACATTCAGTACTTC
TRBJ1-1 | TRBD1 | TRBV5-4 | NA | CASSPGGGTEAFF | TGTGCCAGCAGCCCAGGGGGTGGCACTGAAGCTTTCTTT
TRBJ2-7 | NA | TRBV6-5 | NA | CASTRPGVSYEQYF | TGTGCCAGCACCCGCCCGGGGGTCTCCTACGAGCAGTACTTC
TRBJ2-7 | TRBD1 | TRBV29-1 | NA | CSVKTGVYEQYF | TGCAGCGTGAAGACAGGGGTGTACGAGCAGTACTTC
TRBJ2-4 | NA | TRBV11-3 | NA | CASSFSSLAKNIQYF | TGTGCCAGCAGCTTCTCTAGCCTAGCCAAAAACATTCAGTACTTC
TRBJ1-3 | NA | TRBV11-2 | NA | CASSPQGLLSGNTIYF | TGTGCCAGCAGCCCACAGGGATTGCTCTCTGGAAACACCATATATTTT
TRBJ2-7 | TRBD1 | TRBV11-2 | NA | CASSPRQGTHEQYF | TGTGCCAGCAGCCCAAGACAGGGTACCCACGAGCAGTACTTC
TRBJ2-3 | NA | TRBV7-3 | NA | CASSLMAGRGDTQYF | TGTGCCAGCAGCTTAATGGCAGGGCGGGGAGATACGCAGTATTTT
TRBJ2-5 | NA | TRBV28 | NA | CASFNPANLETQYF | TGTGCCAGCTTCAACCCCGCAAATCTGGAGACCCAGTACTTC
TRBJ2-7 | TRBD2 | TRBV5-4 | once | CASSSGTRDEQYF | TGTGCCAGCAGCTCCGGGACTAGGGACGAGCAGTACTTC
TRBJ1-5 | NA | TRBV27 | NA | CASSSRGNQPQHF | TGTGCCAGCAGTAGTCGGGGAAATCAGCCCCAGCATTTT
TRBJ2-7 | TRBD1 | TRBV7-9 | NA | CASSSGQGIIHEQYF | TGTGCCAGCAGCTCCGGACAGGGAATAATCCACGAGCAGTACTTC
TRBJ2-7 | NA | TRBV9 | NA | CASSADPRPAARFSYEQYF | TGTGCCAGCAGCGCCGACCCCCGGCCGGCCGCTCGATTCTCCTACGAGCAGTACTTC
TRBJ1-3 | NA | TRBV6-5 | NA | CASGFSGNTIYF | TGTGCCAGCGGGTTCTCTGGAAACACCATATATTTT
TRBJ2-2 | TRBD1 | TRBV5-1 | few | CASSRDRATGELFF | TGCGCCAGCAGCCGGGACAGGGCCACCGGGGAGCTGTTTTTT
TRBJ2-3 | NA | TRBV12-3/TRBV12-4 | NA | CASSLVDTQYF | TGTGCCAGCAGTTTAGTAGATACGCAGTATTTT
TRBJ2-3 | NA | TRBV30 | NA | CAWSVRGAGTDTQYF | TGTGCCTGGAGTGTACGAGGGGCTGGGACAGATACGCAGTATTTT
TRBJ2-7 | NA | TRBV6-5 | few | CASSYQGMIPHEQYF | TGTGCCAGCAGTTACCAGGGGATGATTCCCCACGAGCAGTACTTC
TRBJ1-1 | NA | TRBV3-1/TRBV3-2 | NA | CASSQRQVRTEAFF | TGTGCCAGCAGCCAACGTCAGGTTAGGACTGAAGCTTTCTTT
TRBJ2-2 | NA | TRBV5-1 | NA | CASSLTGSATGELFF | TGCGCCAGCAGCTTGACAGGATCGGCTACCGGGGAGCTGTTTTTT
TRBJ2-7 | NA | TRBV2 | NA | CASSEFGQAYEQYF | TGTGCCAGCAGCGAATTTGGGCAGGCCTACGAGCAGTACTTC
TRBJ1-3 | NA | TRBV6-5 | NA | CASSYRGDSGNTIYF | TGTGCCAGCAGTTACCGCGGAGACTCTGGAAACACCATATATTTT